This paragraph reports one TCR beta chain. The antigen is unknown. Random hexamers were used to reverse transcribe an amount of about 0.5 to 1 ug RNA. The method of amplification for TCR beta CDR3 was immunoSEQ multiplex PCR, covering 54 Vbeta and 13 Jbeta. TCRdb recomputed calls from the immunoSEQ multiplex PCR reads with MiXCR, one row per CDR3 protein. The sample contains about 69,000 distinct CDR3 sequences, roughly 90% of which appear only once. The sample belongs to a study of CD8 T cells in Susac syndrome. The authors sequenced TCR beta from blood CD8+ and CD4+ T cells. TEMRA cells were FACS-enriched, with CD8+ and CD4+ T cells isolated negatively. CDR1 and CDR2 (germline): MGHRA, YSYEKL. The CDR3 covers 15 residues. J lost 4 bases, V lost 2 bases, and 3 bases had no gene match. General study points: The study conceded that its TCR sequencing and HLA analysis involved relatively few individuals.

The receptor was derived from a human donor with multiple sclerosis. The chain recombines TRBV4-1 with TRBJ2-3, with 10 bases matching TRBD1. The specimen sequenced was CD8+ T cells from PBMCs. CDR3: CASSQWTGGADTQYF. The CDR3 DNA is TGCGCCAGCAGCCAATGGACAGGGGGGGCAGATACGCAGTATTTT.